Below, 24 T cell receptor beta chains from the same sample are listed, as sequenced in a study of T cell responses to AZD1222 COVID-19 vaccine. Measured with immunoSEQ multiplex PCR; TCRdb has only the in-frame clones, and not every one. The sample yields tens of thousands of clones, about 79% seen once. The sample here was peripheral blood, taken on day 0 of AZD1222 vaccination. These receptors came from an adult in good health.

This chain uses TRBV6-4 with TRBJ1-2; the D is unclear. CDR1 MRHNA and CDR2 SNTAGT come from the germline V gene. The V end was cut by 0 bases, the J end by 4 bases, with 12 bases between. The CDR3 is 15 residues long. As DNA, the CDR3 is TGTGCCAGCAGTGACTCTGAGCAGTCGGGCTATGGCTACACCTTC. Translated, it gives CASSDSEQSGYGYTF.

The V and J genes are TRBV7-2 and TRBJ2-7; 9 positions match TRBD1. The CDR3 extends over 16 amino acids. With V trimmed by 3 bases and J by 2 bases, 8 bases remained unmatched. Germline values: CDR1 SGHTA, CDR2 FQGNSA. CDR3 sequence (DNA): TGTGCCAGCAGCTTTTCTGTGGACAGGGGCGCCTACGAGCAGTACTTC. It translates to CASSFSVDRGAYEQYF.

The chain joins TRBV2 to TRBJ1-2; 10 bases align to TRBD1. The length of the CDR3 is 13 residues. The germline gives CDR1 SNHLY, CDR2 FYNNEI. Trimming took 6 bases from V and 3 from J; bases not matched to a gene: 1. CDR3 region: CASRGTGDYGYTF. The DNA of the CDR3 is TGTGCCAGCAGGGGGACAGGGGACTATGGCTACACCTTC.

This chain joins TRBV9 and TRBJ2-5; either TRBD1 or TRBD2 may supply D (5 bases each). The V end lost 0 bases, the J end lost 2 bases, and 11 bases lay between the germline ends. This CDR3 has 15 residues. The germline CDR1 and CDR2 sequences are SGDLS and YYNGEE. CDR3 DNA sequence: TGTGCCAGCAGCGTAGGAGGGGTAAGGCAAGAGACCCAGTACTTC. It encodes CASSVGGVRQETQYF.

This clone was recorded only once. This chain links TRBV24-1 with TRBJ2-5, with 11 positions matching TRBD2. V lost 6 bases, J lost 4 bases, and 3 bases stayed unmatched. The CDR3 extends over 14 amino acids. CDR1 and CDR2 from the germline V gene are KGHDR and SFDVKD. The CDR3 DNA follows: TGTGCCACCAGTCTAGCGGGAGGCCCAGAGACCCAGTACTTC. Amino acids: CATSLAGGPETQYF.

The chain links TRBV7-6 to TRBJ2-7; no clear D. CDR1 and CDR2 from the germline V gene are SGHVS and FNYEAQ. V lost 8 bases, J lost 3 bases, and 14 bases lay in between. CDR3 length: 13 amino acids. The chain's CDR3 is CASARALFYEQYF. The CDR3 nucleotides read TGTGCCAGCGCCCGGGCCCTATTCTACGAGCAGTACTTC.

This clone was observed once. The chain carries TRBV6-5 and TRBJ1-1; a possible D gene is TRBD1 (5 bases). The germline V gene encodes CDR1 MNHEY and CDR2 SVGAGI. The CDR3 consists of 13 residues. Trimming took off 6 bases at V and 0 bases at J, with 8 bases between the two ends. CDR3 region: CASSRQMNTEAFF. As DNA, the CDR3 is TGTGCCAGCAGCCGACAGATGAACACTGAAGCTTTCTTT.

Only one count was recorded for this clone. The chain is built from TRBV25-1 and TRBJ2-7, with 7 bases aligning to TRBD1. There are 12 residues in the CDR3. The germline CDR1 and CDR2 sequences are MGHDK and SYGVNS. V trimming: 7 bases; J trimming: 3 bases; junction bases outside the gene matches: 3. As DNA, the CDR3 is TGTGCCAGCAACCGGGACAGCTACGAGCAGTACTTC. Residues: CASNRDSYEQYF.

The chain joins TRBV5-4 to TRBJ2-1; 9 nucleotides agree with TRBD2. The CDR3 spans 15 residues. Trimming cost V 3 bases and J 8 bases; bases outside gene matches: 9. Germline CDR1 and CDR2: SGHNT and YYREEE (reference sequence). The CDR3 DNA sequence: TGTGCCAGCAGCTATAGCGGGAGCAGTTCCTATGAGCAGTTCTTC. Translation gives CASSYSGSSSYEQFF.

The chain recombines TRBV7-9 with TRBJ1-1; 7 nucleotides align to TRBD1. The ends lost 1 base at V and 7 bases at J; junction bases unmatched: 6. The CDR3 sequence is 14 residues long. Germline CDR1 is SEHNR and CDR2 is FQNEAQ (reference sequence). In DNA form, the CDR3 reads TGTGCCAGCAGCTTAGAAGGGGGCAGTCGTGAAGCTTTCTTT. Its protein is CASSLEGGSREAFF. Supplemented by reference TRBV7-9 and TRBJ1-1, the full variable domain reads DTGVSQNPRHKITKRGQNVTFRCDPISEHNRLYWYRQTLGQGPEFLTYFQNEAQLEKSRLLSDRFSAERPKGSFSTLEIQRTEQGDSAMYLCASSLEGGSREAFFGQGTRLTVV.

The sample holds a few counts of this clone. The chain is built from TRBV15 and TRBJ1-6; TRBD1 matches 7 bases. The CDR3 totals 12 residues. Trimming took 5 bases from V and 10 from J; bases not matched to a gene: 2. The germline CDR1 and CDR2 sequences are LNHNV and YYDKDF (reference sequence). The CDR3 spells CATSLTGSPLHF. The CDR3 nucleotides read TGTGCCACCAGCCTGACAGGGTCACCCCTCCACTTT.

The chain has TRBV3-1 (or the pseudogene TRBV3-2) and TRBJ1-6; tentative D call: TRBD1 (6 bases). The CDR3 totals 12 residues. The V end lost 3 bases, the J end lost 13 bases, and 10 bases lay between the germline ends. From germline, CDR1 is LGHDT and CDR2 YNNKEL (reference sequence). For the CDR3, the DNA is TGTGCCAGCAGCCAGTCGGGGGGCCCCCTCCACTTT. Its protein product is CASSQSGGPLHF.

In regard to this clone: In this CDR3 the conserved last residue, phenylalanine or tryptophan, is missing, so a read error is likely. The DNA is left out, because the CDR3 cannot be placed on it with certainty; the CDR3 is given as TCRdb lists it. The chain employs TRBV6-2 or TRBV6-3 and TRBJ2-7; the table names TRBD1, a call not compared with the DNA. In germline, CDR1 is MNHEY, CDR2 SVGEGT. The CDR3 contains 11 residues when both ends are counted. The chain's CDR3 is CASSWGDRVEI.

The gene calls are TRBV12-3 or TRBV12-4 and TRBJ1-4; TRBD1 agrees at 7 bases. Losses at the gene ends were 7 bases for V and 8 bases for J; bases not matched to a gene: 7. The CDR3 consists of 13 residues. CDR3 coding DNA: TGTGCCAGCACGGGTGTGGGACAGGAAAAACTGTTTTTT. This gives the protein CASTGVGQEKLFF.

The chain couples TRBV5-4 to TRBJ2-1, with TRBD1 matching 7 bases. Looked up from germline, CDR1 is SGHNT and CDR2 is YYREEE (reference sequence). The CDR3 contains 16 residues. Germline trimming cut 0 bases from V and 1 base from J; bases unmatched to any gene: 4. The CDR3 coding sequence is TGTGCCAGCAGCTTGGCCGGCAGGGGGTCCTACAATGAGCAGTTCTTC. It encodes CASSLAGRGSYNEQFF.

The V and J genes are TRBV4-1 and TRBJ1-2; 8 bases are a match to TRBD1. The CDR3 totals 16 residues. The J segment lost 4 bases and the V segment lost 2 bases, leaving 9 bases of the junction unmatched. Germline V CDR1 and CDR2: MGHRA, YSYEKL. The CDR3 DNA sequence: TGCGCCAGCAGCCAACCGTTTCAGGGGGCTGGCTATGGCTACACCTTC. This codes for CASSQPFQGAGYGYTF.

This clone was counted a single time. CDR3: CASSLSPQKTYNEQFF. In nucleotides, the CDR3 is TGTGCCAGCAGTTTATCTCCCCAGAAAACCTACAATGAGCAGTTCTTC. This chain uses TRBV27 with TRBJ2-1; D ambiguous. Germline CDR1 MNHEY, CDR2 SMNVEV (reference sequence). Deletions cut 0 bases from V and 2 bases from J, with 11 bases between. The CDR3 is 16 residues long.

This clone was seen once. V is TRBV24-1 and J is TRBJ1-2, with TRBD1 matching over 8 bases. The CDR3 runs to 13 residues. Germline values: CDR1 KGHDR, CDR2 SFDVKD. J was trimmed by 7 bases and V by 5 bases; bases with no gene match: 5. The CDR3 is CATSGMTGAGYTF. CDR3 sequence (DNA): TGTGCCACCAGTGGTATGACAGGGGCTGGCTACACCTTC.

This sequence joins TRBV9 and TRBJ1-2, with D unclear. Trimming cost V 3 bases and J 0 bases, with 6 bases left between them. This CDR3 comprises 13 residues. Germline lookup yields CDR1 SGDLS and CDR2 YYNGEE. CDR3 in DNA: TGTGCCAGCAGCGCCGACACTAACTATGGCTACACCTTC. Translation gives CASSADTNYGYTF. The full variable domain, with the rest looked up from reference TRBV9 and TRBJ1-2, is DSGVTQTPKHLITATGQRVTLRCSPRSGDLSVYWYQQSLDQGLQFLIQYYNGEERAKGNILERFSAQQFPDLHSELNLSSLELGDSALYFCASSADTNYGYTFGSGTRLTVV.

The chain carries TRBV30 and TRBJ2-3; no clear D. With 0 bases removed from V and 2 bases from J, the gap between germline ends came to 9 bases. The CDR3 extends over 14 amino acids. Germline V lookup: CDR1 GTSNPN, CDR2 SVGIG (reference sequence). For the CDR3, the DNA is TGTGCCTGGAGTGTAATGAGAATCACAGATACGCAGTATTTT. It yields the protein CAWSVMRITDTQYF.

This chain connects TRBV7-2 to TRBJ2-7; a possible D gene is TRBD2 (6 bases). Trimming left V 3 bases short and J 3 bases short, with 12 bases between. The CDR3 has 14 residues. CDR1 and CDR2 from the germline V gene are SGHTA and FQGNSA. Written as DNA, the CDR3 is TGTGCCAGCAGCTTTACTCCGGGGGACTACGAGCAGTACTTC. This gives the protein CASSFTPGDYEQYF.

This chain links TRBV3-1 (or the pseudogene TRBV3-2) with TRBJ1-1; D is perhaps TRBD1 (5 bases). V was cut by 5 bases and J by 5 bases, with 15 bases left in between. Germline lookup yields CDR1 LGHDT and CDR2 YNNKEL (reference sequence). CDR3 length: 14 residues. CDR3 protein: CASSLQERGTEAFF. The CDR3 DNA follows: TGTGCCAGCAGCTTACAGGAGAGGGGAACTGAAGCTTTCTTT.

CDR3 sequence: CASSRTGQNIQYF. CDR3 nucleotides: TGCGCCAGCAGCCGGACAGGGCAAAACATTCAGTACTTC. The J gene is TRBJ2-4, the V gene TRBV5-1; 8 bases line up with TRBD1. Trimming took 4 bases from V and 5 from J; bases not matched to a gene: 2. This CDR3 is built from 13 residues. The germline gives CDR1 SGHRS, CDR2 YFSETQ. The variable domain in full, completed from reference TRBV5-1 and TRBJ2-4, reads KAGVTQTPRYLIKTRGQQVTLSCSPISGHRSVSWYQQTPGQGLQFLFEYFSETQRNKGNFPGRFSGRQFSNSRSEMNVSTLELGDSALYLCASSRTGQNIQYFGAGTRLSVL.

The CDR3 DNA follows: TGTGCCAGCAGCTTAGGCTTGTCCTACAATGAGCAGTTCTTC. It yields the protein CASSLGLSYNEQFF. This chain links TRBV7-9 with TRBJ2-1; D is unresolved. V dropped 1 base and J dropped 1 base, with 5 bases sitting between them. Per germline, CDR1 SEHNR and CDR2 FQNEAQ (reference sequence). The CDR3 totals 14 residues.